These 2 T cell receptor beta chains came from one sample sequenced in a study of response to subunit inactivated influenza vaccine. TCRdb reanalysed the RT-PCR reads using MiXCR and keeps one entry per CDR3 protein. The sample yields hundreds of thousands of distinct CDR3 sequences, 11% seen once. Here the sequenced sample was PBMCs from blood, taken roughly 45 days after vaccination. The receptors stem from a man in his fifties who received an inactivated influenza vaccine.

This clonotype has ten or more counts. This chain uses TRBV10-3 with TRBJ2-7; a possible D gene is TRBD1 (5 bases). V dropped 7 bases and J dropped 5 bases, with 18 bases sitting between them. Germline CDR1 ENHRY, CDR2 SYGVKD. The CDR3 is 14 residues long. The CDR3 loop is CAIKEGAGNHEQYF. The CDR3 nucleotides read TGTGCCATCAAGGAAGGGGCAGGGAACCACGAGCAGTACTTC.

Only a few counts were recorded for this clonotype. The CDR3 region has the DNA TGTGCCAGCAGTTGGGACGGTTTTCTAGCTGAGTACGAGCAGTACTTC. Translating it yields CASSWDGFLAEYEQYF. The rearrangement joins TRBV27 to TRBJ2-7; D possibly uses TRBD1 or TRBD2 (5 bases each). In germline, CDR1 is MNHEY, CDR2 SMNVEV (reference sequence). Trimming left V 4 bases short and J 4 bases short, with 20 bases between. The CDR3 runs to 16 residues.